This T cell receptor (beta chain) was retrieved from a study of blood T cell repertoires in COVID-19. Looking at the study overall: COVID-19 samples collected from the United States, Italy and Spain covered acute and convalescent phases. T cells, B-cell-depleted T cells, or PBMCs supplied cDNA or gDNA.

V shed 4 bases and J 3 bases; nucleotides not matched to a gene: 4. There are 16 residues in the CDR3. Germline V gene sequence: CDR1 SQVTM, CDR2 ANQGSEA. Methods used by the authors: The assay estimated nucleated cells by amplifying reference gene primers. Sequencing used immunoSEQ multiplex PCR; TCRdb keeps in-frame clones, though not all of them. That table furnishes V, J and clone size, whereas the DNA furnished D and trimming. The sample shows about 100,000 clones, 80% of them seen only once. Only one count was recorded for this clone. The sequence was collected from a woman aged 70-85 years with acute or convalescent COVID-19. The chain employs TRBV29-1 and TRBJ2-1; TRBD2 aligns across 15 bases. Source material: peripheral blood. The CDR3 DNA reads TGCAGCGTTGTTGGGACTAGCGGGGGGTACTACAATGAGCAGTTCTTC. Its translation: CSVVGTSGGYYNEQFF.